The rows below give T cell receptor beta chains drawn from one sample of a study of identical twins. MiXCR was run by TCRdb on the 5' RACE reads, yielding one entry per CDR3 protein. The profile shows about 530,000 distinct CDR3 sequences, 20% to 25% of them singletons. The same data also went into a second study, on yellow fever vaccine responses in identical twins.

The sequencing sample was made of CD4+ T cells sorted from blood. These receptors were collected from a woman younger than 35 in good health. Each CDR3 is given with its conserved first and last residue. Fields, in order: D gene, clone size, J gene, V gene, CDR3 protein, CDR3 DNA. The D gene is left open where the match is weak. Where a row states a size, it is once, few, many or the class of an expanded clone; other rows omit it.

TRBD2 - TRBJ2-3 TRBV20-1 CSASDPAGGGDTQYF TGCAGTGCTAGCGATCCAGCGGGAGGCGGAGATACGCAGTATTTT
TRBD2 - TRBJ2-3 TRBV4-1 CASSLRTSGGGTDTQYF TGCGCCAGCAGCCTAAGGACTAGCGGGGGGGGCACAGATACGCAGTATTTT
- - TRBJ1-2 TRBV3-1 CASRREALGGYTF TGTGCCAGCCGCCGTGAGGCTTTGGGTGGCTACACCTTC
TRBD2 few TRBJ2-1 TRBV12-3/TRBV12-4 CASSVAGDWTEQFF TGTGCCAGCAGCGTAGCGGGAGATTGGACTGAGCAGTTCTTC
TRBD2 few TRBJ2-1 TRBV6-1 CASSEKLAGGLDEQFF TGTGCCAGCAGTGAAAAACTAGCGGGAGGTCTGGATGAGCAGTTCTTC
- few TRBJ2-2 TRBV28 CASSPRPGTYFGGANTGELFF TGTGCCAGCAGTCCGCGCCCCGGGACCTATTTTGGTGGGGCGAACACCGGGGAGCTGTTTTTT
TRBD1 - TRBJ2-3 TRBV24-1 CATSGEDRGYTDTQYF TGTGCCACCAGCGGGGAGGACAGGGGCTACACAGATACGCAGTATTTT
TRBD2 - TRBJ2-1 TRBV5-1 CASSLNVGLAPNEQFF TGCGCCAGCAGCTTGAATGTTGGACTAGCCCCCAATGAGCAGTTCTTC
- few TRBJ2-4 TRBV13 CASSLTSAAQYF TGTGCCAGCAGCTTGACTAGTGCGGCTCAGTACTTC
- - TRBJ2-5 TRBV2 CASSERPHQGTQYF TGTGCCAGCAGTGAGAGGCCCCACCAAGGGACCCAGTACTTC
- few TRBJ2-1 TRBV7-2 CASSLGGLDNEQFF TGTGCCAGCAGCTTAGGAGGGTTAGACAATGAGCAGTTCTTC
TRBD2 - TRBJ2-1 TRBV24-1 CATSDAGTSGRAWWNEQFF TGTGCCACCAGTGATGCCGGGACTAGCGGGAGGGCCTGGTGGAATGAGCAGTTCTTC
TRBD1 few TRBJ2-7 TRBV27 CATQRAPTGDEQYF TGTGCCACCCAAAGGGCCCCGACAGGGGACGAGCAGTACTTC
TRBD1 few TRBJ2-5 TRBV3-1 CASSPGGTQYF TGTGCCAGCAGTCCAGGGGGGACCCAGTACTTC
- many TRBJ2-1 TRBV4-1 CASSLSRGSYNEQFF TGCGCCAGCAGCCTTTCGAGGGGCTCCTACAATGAGCAGTTCTTC
- - TRBJ2-6 TRBV7-3 CASSSQGGSGANVLTF TGTGCCAGCAGCTCCCAGGGAGGCTCTGGGGCCAACGTCCTGACTTTC
- few TRBJ2-1 TRBV2 CASVAETVNNEQFF TGTGCCAGCGTGGCGGAAACGGTCAACAATGAGCAGTTCTTC
- - TRBJ1-2 TRBV18 CASSPPSRVTYGYTF TGTGCCAGCTCACCACCGTCCAGGGTGACGTATGGCTACACCTTC
- few TRBJ1-2 TRBV7-9 CASSLGQKSNYGYTF TGTGCCAGCAGCTTAGGACAGAAATCTAACTATGGCTACACCTTC
- - TRBJ2-1 TRBV6-2/TRBV6-3 CASSSQPFGNEQFF TGTGCCAGCAGTTCACAACCCTTCGGCAATGAGCAGTTCTTC
TRBD2 - TRBJ2-3 TRBV12-3/TRBV12-4 CASSPTGTSGRLADTQYF TGTGCCAGCAGTCCAACCGGGACTAGCGGGAGGCTGGCAGATACGCAGTATTTT
- few TRBJ2-7 TRBV12-3/TRBV12-4 CASRAAYEQYF TGTGCCAGCAGAGCAGCGTACGAGCAGTACTTC
- - TRBJ2-1 TRBV7-9 CASRHTSGGSSYNEQFF TGTGCCAGCAGACACACCTCTGGCGGTAGCTCCTACAATGAGCAGTTCTTC
TRBD2 few TRBJ2-7 TRBV12-3/TRBV12-4 CASSLGFIGRGHEQYF TGTGCCAGCAGTTTAGGGTTTATCGGGAGGGGCCACGAGCAGTACTTC
TRBD1 - TRBJ2-5 TRBV29-1 CSADRAGETQYF TGCAGCGCCGACAGGGCCGGAGAGACCCAGTACTTC
- - TRBJ1-6 TRBV28 CASSPTGTQSPLHF TGTGCCAGCAGTCCTACAGGGACCCAATCACCCCTCCACTTT
TRBD2 few TRBJ2-1 TRBV11-2 CASRVGLAGESYNEQFF TGTGCCAGCAGGGTGGGACTAGCGGGGGAGTCCTACAATGAGCAGTTCTTC